These 32 T cell receptor beta chains were sequenced from one sample in a study of shared clonotypes between healthy human individuals. Naive CD8 isolation took CD45RO-negative cells positively selected for CCR7 and excluded terminally differentiated effector memory CD45RA+ cells. Profiling relied on immunoSEQ multiplex PCR, and the TCRdb table lists in-frame clones only, not all of them. Of roughly 850,000 clones listed, around 96% were seen once; the top ten hold roughly 0.23%. Sequenced: naive CD8+ T cells sorted from blood. The receptors were gathered from a man in his thirties or forties in good health.

The chain is built from TRBV28 and TRBJ2-7; no definite D call. Germline assignment: CDR1 MDHEN and CDR2 SYDVKM. V was trimmed by 3 bases and J by 6 bases, leaving 12 bases between them. The CDR3 has 13 amino acids. CDR3 loop: CASSLGRGFEQYF. The CDR3 region has the DNA TGTGCCAGCAGTTTGGGCAGAGGCTTCGAGCAGTACTTC.

This sequence joins TRBV4-1 and TRBJ2-1, with a possible D match to TRBD2 (6 bases). There are 16 residues in the CDR3. Germline-derived CDR1 and CDR2 are MGHRA and YSYEKL. Trimming stripped 0 bases from V and 2 bases from J, with 11 bases between. The CDR3 nucleotides read TGCGCCAGCAGCCAAGAGATGGAGGGAACCTACAATGAGCAGTTCTTC. Translation: CASSQEMEGTYNEQFF.

The chain couples TRBV7-2 to TRBJ2-2, with D possibly TRBD2 on 5 matching bases. CDR1 is SGHTA and CDR2 is FQGNSA in the germline V gene. Trimming left V 3 bases short and J 0 bases short, with 14 bases between. The CDR3 spans 17 residues. CDR3 in amino acids: CASSFGETVTNTGELFF. The CDR3 nucleotides are TGTGCCAGCAGCTTTGGGGAGACCGTAACGAACACCGGGGAGCTGTTTTTT.

Points on this clone: The junction and the germline gene differ at one end; a read error may be behind it. V and J are TRBV7-7 and TRBJ2-2, with 13 bases aligning to TRBD2. Germline assignment: CDR1 SSHAT and CDR2 FNYEAQ (reference sequence). CDR3 length equals 18 residues. The DNA for the CDR3 is TGTGCTAGCAGCTTGGGAACTAGCGGGAGGGCCGCCACCGGGGAGCTGTTTTTT. Encoded protein: CASSLGTSGRAATGELFF.

The rearrangement joins TRBV19 to TRBJ2-1; D might be TRBD2 (6 bases). The germline gives CDR1 LNHDA, CDR2 SQIVND (reference sequence). This CDR3 is 14 amino acids long. V dropped 1 base and J dropped 8 bases, with 12 bases sitting between them. The CDR3 sequence is CASSIAGVSDEQFF. In nucleotides, the CDR3 is TGTGCCAGTAGTATAGCGGGAGTTTCGGATGAGCAGTTCTTC.

This sequence joins TRBV7-8 and TRBJ2-3; D unclear. The CDR3 length is 14 residues. From germline, CDR1 is SGHVS and CDR2 FQNEAQ. Trimming removed 10 bases from V and 0 bases from J, with 14 bases in between. The CDR3 sequence is CATSTGGSTDTQYF. The CDR3 DNA reads as TGTGCCACCTCTACGGGCGGTAGCACAGATACGCAGTATTTT.

V and J are TRBV19 and TRBJ2-7, with TRBD1 matching over 9 bases. The CDR3 has 14 amino acids. J gave up 0 bases and V 6 bases, and 3 bases lay outside the gene matches. Germline V lookup: CDR1 LNHDA, CDR2 SQIVND (reference sequence). The CDR3 region has the DNA TGTGCCAGTAGCGACAGGGGGAGCTCCTACGAGCAGTACTTC. It encodes CASSDRGSSYEQYF.

A word on this clone: Other DNA sequences in this sample translate to the same CDR3. The chain links TRBV7-6 to TRBJ2-7; 11 nucleotides agree with TRBD1. In germline, CDR1 is SGHVS, CDR2 FNYEAQ. V gave up 1 base and J gave up 4 bases; unmatched junction bases: 0. This CDR3 region has 14 residues. The CDR3 sequence is CASSLGDRGYEQYF. The DNA for the CDR3 is TGTGCCAGCAGCTTAGGGGACAGGGGGTACGAGCAGTACTTC.

The chain is built from TRBV7-2 and TRBJ1-4; D is possibly TRBD1 (6 bases). Between the trimmed V and J ends, which lost 6 bases and 1 base, there was a span of 15 bases. This CDR3 spans 16 amino acids. CDR1 SGHTA and CDR2 FQGNSA come from the germline V gene. CDR3 sequence reads: CASSQITGRTNEKLFF. The CDR3 nucleotides are TGTGCCAGCAGTCAGATTACAGGGCGAACTAATGAAAAACTGTTTTTT. Drawing the rest from reference TRBV7-2 and TRBJ1-4, the complete variable domain is GAGVSQSPSNKVTEKGKDVELRCDPISGHTALYWYRQSLGQGLEFLIYFQGNSAPDKSGLPSDRFSAERTGGSVSTLTIQRTQQEDSAVYLCASSQITGRTNEKLFFGSGTQLSVL.

This clone was counted a few times. This chain uses TRBV6-1 with TRBJ2-7, with 7 bases that match TRBD1. Trimming at V came to 6 bases and at J to 3 bases, leaving 2 bases not matched to a gene. The CDR3 consists of 12 residues. In germline, CDR1 is MNHNS, CDR2 SASEGT. The CDR3 is CASRSGGYEQYF. The CDR3 DNA reads TGTGCCAGCAGGTCAGGGGGCTACGAGCAGTACTTC.

The V call is TRBV29-1, the J call TRBJ2-3, with 7 bases matching TRBD2. Germline V gene sequence: CDR1 SQVTM, CDR2 ANQGSEA. The V gene end was trimmed by 7 bases and the J gene end by 0 bases; junction bases not matched to a gene: 7. This CDR3 has 14 residues. CDR3: CSGVLASSTDTQYF. In DNA, the CDR3 is TGCAGCGGGGTACTAGCGTCTAGCACAGATACGCAGTATTTT.

As DNA, the CDR3 is TGCAGCGTTGAGAGGGGGGACAGCCCCTACGAGCAGTACTTC. Its protein is CSVERGDSPYEQYF. The rearrangement joins TRBV29-1 to TRBJ2-7; a weak D match, TRBD1 (7 bases). V was shortened by 3 bases and J by 2 bases, with 14 bases between the two germline ends. The CDR3 is 14 amino acids. Germline loops: CDR1 SQVTM, CDR2 ANQGSEA.

V and J are TRBV5-5 and TRBJ2-1; 7 bases agree with TRBD2. The CDR3 has 13 residues. Germline CDR1 is SGHKS and CDR2 is YYEKEE (reference sequence). V lost 0 bases and J lost 10; bases outside the gene matches: 4. The CDR3 bases are TGTGCCAGCAGCTTGGGTCTAGCGGTGGAGCAGTTCTTC. It encodes CASSLGLAVEQFF.

The chain is built from TRBV7-9 and TRBJ2-5; 9 bases match TRBD2. Germline V gives CDR1 SEHNR, CDR2 FQNEAQ (reference sequence). With 8 bases clipped from V and 4 bases from J, the junction kept 14 bases outside the gene matches. The length of the CDR3 is 16 residues. DNA for the CDR3: TGTGCCAGCGGGATCGGGGCGGGAGGGCCCCGAGAGACCCAGTACTTC. It specifies CASGIGAGGPRETQYF.

The V gene is TRBV27, the J gene TRBJ2-7; 7 bases agree with TRBD2. The CDR3 is made up of 15 amino acids. Germline V gene data show CDR1 as MNHEY and CDR2 as SMNVEV (reference sequence). J was trimmed by 7 bases and V by 3 bases; bases with no gene match: 12. The CDR3 spells CASSFGGRPIEEQYF. CDR3 bases: TGTGCCAGCAGTTTCGGCGGGAGACCCATTGAGGAGCAGTACTTC.

The gene calls are TRBV7-9 and TRBJ1-1, with D hard to call. CDR1 is SEHNR, CDR2 FQNEAQ, per germline (reference sequence). V lost 4 bases and J lost 2, with 11 bases in between. The CDR3 is 14 amino acids. As DNA, the CDR3 is TGTGCCAGCAGCTCCGGTGGAAGCAACACTGAAGCTTTCTTT. It is translated as CASSSGGSNTEAFF.

V is TRBV18 and J is TRBJ1-3, with D hard to call. The ends were cut back, 4 bases at V and 0 bases at J, with 25 bases in the middle. Germline V gene lookup returns CDR1 KGHSH and CDR2 LQKENI. The CDR3 consists of 20 residues. The CDR3 spells CASSHREAPSSLHSGNTIYF. The CDR3 nucleotides read TGTGCCAGCTCACACCGCGAAGCACCATCCTCTCTCCACTCTGGAAACACCATATATTTT.

The rearrangement joins TRBV7-9 to TRBJ2-5; 10 nucleotides match TRBD2. Germline V gene lookup returns CDR1 SEHNR and CDR2 FQNEAQ (reference sequence). J gave up 5 bases and V 1 base, and 4 bases lay outside the gene matches. The CDR3 has 15 residues. The CDR3 bases are TGTGCCAGCAGCTTAGAACTAGCGGGAACGGAGACCCAGTACTTC. It is translated as CASSLELAGTETQYF.

The table lists this clone with a count of one. This sequence joins TRBV6-1 and TRBJ1-5; D might be TRBD1 (5 bases). This CDR3 comprises 18 residues. The V and J ends lost 2 bases and 7 bases respectively, with 24 bases between them. CDR1 MNHNS and CDR2 SASEGT come from the germline V gene. CDR3 coding DNA: TGTGCCAGCAGTGAACAATCCGCGGGGCTAGGAGTAGCGCAGCCCCAGCATTTT. Protein sequence: CASSEQSAGLGVAQPQHF.

V is TRBV2 and J is TRBJ2-7, with TRBD1 as a possible D gene (5 bases). CDR1 and CDR2 from the germline V gene are SNHLY and FYNNEI. V shed 6 bases and J shed 2 bases, with 8 bases lying between them. The CDR3 loop spans 12 amino acids. CDR3 sequence: CASRGRAYEQYF. In DNA form, the CDR3 reads TGTGCCAGCAGGGGCAGGGCCTACGAGCAGTACTTC.

This chain connects TRBV19 to TRBJ1-5; no clear D. The germline gives CDR1 LNHDA, CDR2 SQIVND (reference sequence). V was cut by 2 bases and J by 3 bases, with 8 bases left in between. The CDR3 is made up of 14 amino acids. The CDR3 region is CASSIQSPNQPQHF. The CDR3 nucleotides are TGTGCCAGTAGTATACAAAGTCCCAATCAGCCCCAGCATTTT.

The V and J genes are TRBV27 and TRBJ2-2; D is uncertain. This CDR3 has 14 residues. Trimming pared 3 bases from V and 1 base from J, leaving 6 bases between. Germline CDR1 reads MNHEY; CDR2 reads SMNVEV (reference sequence). CDR3 DNA: TGTGCCAGCAGTTTGAACCGGAACACCGGGGAGCTGTTTTTT. This translates into CASSLNRNTGELFF.

This chain joins TRBV7-8 and TRBJ1-5; D gene uncertain. V was cut by 7 bases and J by 6 bases, with 19 bases left in between. Looked up from germline, CDR1 is SGHVS and CDR2 is FQNEAQ. The length of the CDR3 is 15 residues. DNA of the CDR3: TGTGCCAGCATTATGGGGAGGGATCCTGGTCAGCCCCAGCATTTT. Amino acids: CASIMGRDPGQPQHF. The full variable domain, completed using reference TRBV7-8 and TRBJ1-5, is GAGVSQSPRYKVAKRGQDVALRCDPISGHVSLFWYQQALGQGPEFLTYFQNEAQLDKSGLPSDRFFAERPEGSVSTLKIQRTQQEDSAVYLCASIMGRDPGQPQHFGDGTRLSIL.

Worth noting for this clone: Other DNA variants within this sample encode the same CDR3. The chain carries TRBV9 and TRBJ2-3, with D hard to call. CDR1 SGDLS and CDR2 YYNGEE come from the germline V gene. CDR3 length: 14 amino acids. The V end was cut by 0 bases, the J end by 0 bases, with 5 bases between. The CDR3 reads CASSVGGSTDTQYF. CDR3 bases: TGTGCCAGCAGCGTAGGCGGAAGCACAGATACGCAGTATTTT.

The chain employs TRBV2 and TRBJ1-5, with 7 bases matching TRBD1. The CDR3 sequence is 14 residues long. V shed 3 bases, J shed 6 bases, and the junction held 5 bases outside the gene matches. Germline loops: CDR1 SNHLY, CDR2 FYNNEI. CDR3 sequence (DNA): TGTGCCAGCAGTGATTTAGGGGGCAGTCAGCCCCAGCATTTT. Protein product: CASSDLGGSQPQHF.

The chain combines TRBV5-1 with TRBJ2-7; 8 bases match TRBD2. V dropped 4 bases and J dropped 3; count of bases not matched to a gene: 9. The CDR3 length is 15 residues. Germline V gene lookup returns CDR1 SGHRS and CDR2 YFSETQ. The CDR3 nucleotides are TGCGCCAGCAGCCCCGGATCCGGGACTAGCTACGAGCAGTACTTC. It codes for CASSPGSGTSYEQYF.

The chain combines TRBV29-1 with TRBJ2-7; 12 nucleotides align to TRBD2. In germline, CDR1 is SQVTM, CDR2 ANQGSEA. With 4 bases clipped from V and 2 bases from J, the junction kept 3 bases outside the gene matches. The CDR3 spans 14 residues. The CDR3 region has the DNA TGCAGCGTTGCGACTAGCGGGAGTCCCTACGAGCAGTACTTC. Encoded protein: CSVATSGSPYEQYF.

This clone occurred once. The chain is built from TRBV7-9 and TRBJ2-2, with a possible D match to TRBD1 (6 bases). This CDR3 has 14 residues. V gave up 8 bases and J gave up 1 base, with 11 bases separating them. CDR1 is SEHNR and CDR2 is FQNEAQ in the germline V gene (reference sequence). CDR3 bases: TGTGCCAGCGGGGAGACAGGGAACACCGGGGAGCTGTTTTTT. Encoded protein: CASGETGNTGELFF.

The rearrangement links TRBV19 to TRBJ2-7; 7 nucleotides match TRBD1. V lost 4 bases and J lost 5; bases outside the gene matches: 8. Germline assignment: CDR1 LNHDA and CDR2 SQIVND (reference sequence). This CDR3 contains 14 residues. The CDR3 DNA reads TGTGCCAGTAGTACCCGGGACAGCCCGGACGAGCAGTACTTC. Its protein product is CASSTRDSPDEQYF.

The J gene is TRBJ2-1, the V gene TRBV23-1; no reliable D call. TRBV23-1 belongs to the ORF category, with a function that is uncertain. The length of the CDR3 is 11 residues. V was shortened by 5 bases and J by 6 bases, with 5 bases between the two germline ends. The CDR3 DNA reads as TGCGCCAGCAGTTCACGCAATGAGCAGTTCTTC. The encoded protein is CASSSRNEQFF.

This chain joins TRBV27 and TRBJ1-1; no clear D gene. V lost 2 bases, J lost 4 bases, and 8 bases lay in between. Germline assignment: CDR1 MNHEY and CDR2 SMNVEV (reference sequence). This CDR3 has 13 residues. The CDR3 spells CASSLGWTTEAFF. CDR3 nucleotides: TGTGCCAGCAGTTTAGGGTGGACCACTGAAGCTTTCTTT.

The chain uses TRBV11-2 and TRBJ1-1; D is unclear. The CDR3 has 10 residues. CDR1 SGHAT and CDR2 FQNNGV come from the germline V gene. Trimming removed 1 base from V and 7 bases from J, with 1 base in between. CDR3 nucleotides: TGTGCCAGCAGCTTAGTTGAAGCTTTCTTT. It translates to CASSLVEAFF.